This T cell receptor (beta chain) originates from a study of a mutant IDH1 vaccine in newly diagnosed glioma. Study-wide context: Patients got their first vaccination 4-6 weeks after radiotherapy alone, or with temozolomide cycles. Standard pretreatment was either radiotherapy, temozolomide, or, for most, radiochemotherapy with temozolomide.

The time point: week 5, during vaccination. What each vaccine dose contained was 300 ug of mutant IDH1 20-mer peptide, accompanied by topical imiquimod. The CDR3 has 11 amino acids. The germline V gene has CDR1 LNHDA and CDR2 SQIVND (reference sequence). V lost 6 bases and J 2 bases, leaving 4 bases between the germline ends. Notes on this clone: Its antigen remains unknown.

Produced via immunoSEQ multiplex PCR; TCRdb's table is partial and in-frame only. The data hold around 56,000 clones, with 65% to 90% observed a single time. The source was PBMCs, collected from a glioma patient whose treatment included an IDH1 peptide vaccine. The clonotype originates from a woman under 30 with glioma. Some clones in this sample may be carry-over from other donors' samples. The rearrangement links TRBV19 to TRBJ1-1; the D is unclear. CDR3 sequence reads: CASSFNTEAFF. CDR3 bases: TGTGCCAGTAGCTTCAACACTGAAGCTTTCTTT.